This T cell receptor beta chain was identified during a study of a mutant IDH1 vaccine in newly diagnosed glioma. The time point: week 35, safety follow-up. In every dose of vaccine, 300 ug of mutant IDH1 20-mer peptide was given alongside topical imiquimod. The CDR3 runs 16 residues. The ends lost 2 bases at V and 3 bases at J; junction bases unmatched: 6. Per germline, CDR1 MNHEY and CDR2 SVGAGI. Data came from immunoSEQ multiplex PCR; TCRdb stores just in-frame clones and leaves some out. The table has some 70,000 clones, roughly 83% seen once. A note on this clone: The antigen remains undetermined.

The J gene is TRBJ2-1, the V gene TRBV6-5, with 8 bases aligning to TRBD1. The source material was PBMCs, sampled from a glioma patient whose treatment included an IDH1 peptide vaccine. The sequence was obtained from a man between 18 and 29 years old with glioma. The CDR3 bases are TGTGCCAGCAGTTACGCGCGGACAGGGAACTACAATGAGCAGTTCTTC. Its protein is CASSYARTGNYNEQFF.